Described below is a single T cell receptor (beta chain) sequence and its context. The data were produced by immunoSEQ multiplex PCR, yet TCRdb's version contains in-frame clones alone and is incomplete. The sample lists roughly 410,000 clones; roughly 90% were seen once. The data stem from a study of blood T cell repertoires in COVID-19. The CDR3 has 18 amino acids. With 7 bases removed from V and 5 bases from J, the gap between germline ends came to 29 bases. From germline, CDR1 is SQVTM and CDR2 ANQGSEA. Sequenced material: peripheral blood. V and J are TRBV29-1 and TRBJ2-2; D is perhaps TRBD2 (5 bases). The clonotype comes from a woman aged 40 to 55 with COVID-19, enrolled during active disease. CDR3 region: CSAFGFASLGSGTGELFF. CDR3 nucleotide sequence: TGCAGCGCCTTCGGTTTTGCTAGCTTGGGGTCGGGAACCGGGGAGCTGTTTTTT.